The entry that follows covers one T cell receptor beta chain sequence. As yet, its antigen is unknown. With 60 Vbeta and 13 Jbeta primers, the PCR was carried out. The repertoire was sequenced with immunoSEQ multiplex PCR; TCRdb's copy has only in-frame clones and lacks some. The table shows some 120,000 clones, with roughly 15% occurring only once. The data belong to a study of cytomegalovirus exposure and HLA in healthy donors. Study-level background: Earlier findings included some 120 million unique TCR beta sequences obtained from 180 million or so T cells.

Regarding the study as a whole: Segments of the TCR beta V type were, in most cases, productive about 90% or about 30% of the time in an earlier analysis.

This clonotype originated in a woman in her late teens or twenties in good health and CMV-seronegative. The source material was PBMCs.

The CDR3: CASSLGGQGADTQYF. As DNA, the CDR3 is TGCGCCAGCAGCTTGGGCGGACAGGGCGCAGATACGCAGTATTTT. The chain links TRBV5-1 to TRBJ2-3, with 8 bases identical to TRBD1. J gave up 4 bases and V 0 bases, and 4 bases lay outside the gene matches. Germline V gives CDR1 SGHRS, CDR2 YFSETQ. The CDR3 contains 15 residues.